These 18 T cell receptor beta chains originate from one sample sequenced in a study of vaccination and CD4 T cells after COVID-19. Stated treatment: approximately 11-day PBMC culture with coronavirus spike peptide pools or control peptides (ViraFEST assay). What these receptors recognize is not known. Oncomine TCR Beta short-read sequencing was applied to DNA from cultured CD4+ T cells. TCRdb used MiXCR to reprocess the PCR reads, holding one entry per CDR3 protein. The profile shows over 15,000 distinct CDR3 sequences, under 60% of them singletons. This material consisted of CD4+ T cells from blood, cultured in vitro, taken after SARS-CoV-2 vaccination. These receptors originate from a human donor who had recovered from COVID-19.

This clonotype was detected a few times. The J gene is TRBJ1-2, the V gene TRBV2; D may be TRBD1 (5 bases). The CDR3 is 14 residues long. Germline V gene sequence: CDR1 SNHLY, CDR2 FYNNEI. V dropped 7 bases and J dropped 2 bases, with 14 bases sitting between them. The CDR3 sequence: CASKEQGMNYGYTF. In DNA form, the CDR3 reads TGTGCCAGCAAGGAGCAGGGAATGAACTATGGCTACACCTTC.

In this sample, this clonotype turned up a few times. CDR3 sequence (DNA): TGCAGTGCTAGAGGATCTGGAGACAATCAGCCCCAGCATTTT. This encodes CSARGSGDNQPQHF. The V call is TRBV20-1, the J call TRBJ1-5; D is undetermined. Germline loops: CDR1 DFQATT, CDR2 SNEGSKA (reference sequence). This CDR3 spans 14 amino acids. Deletions cut 1 base from V and 3 bases from J, with 10 bases between.

This chain uses TRBV19 with TRBJ2-7, with 7 bases matching TRBD1. Per germline, CDR1 LNHDA and CDR2 SQIVND (reference sequence). V was clipped by 5 bases and J by 4 bases; unmatched bases: 2. The CDR3 spans 12 residues. The chain's CDR3 is CASSSTGYEQYF. The CDR3 DNA sequence: TGTGCCAGTAGTTCGACAGGGTACGAGCAGTACTTC.

The V gene is TRBV7-9, the J gene TRBJ2-7, with D perhaps matching TRBD2 (5 bases). The CDR3 sequence is 13 residues long. From germline, CDR1 is SEHNR and CDR2 FQNEAQ (reference sequence). The V end was cut by 3 bases, the J end by 5 bases, with 11 bases between. The CDR3 region has the DNA TGTGCCAGCAGCTTCCGGGGTGCCAACGAGCAGTACTTC. The encoded protein is CASSFRGANEQYF.

This chain connects TRBV20-1 to TRBJ2-2; 7 nucleotides line up with TRBD2. V trimming: 0 bases; J trimming: 7 bases; junction bases outside the gene matches: 8. This CDR3 has 15 amino acids. CDR1 and CDR2 (germline): DFQATT, SNEGSKA (reference sequence). The CDR3 DNA reads as TGCAGTGCTAGAGATCGGCGGGGGAGGGGCGGGGAGCTGTTTTTT. This translates into CSARDRRGRGGELFF.

V gene TRBV28 combines with J gene TRBJ1-2; TRBD1 matches at 10 bases. This CDR3 has 16 residues. J gave up 4 bases and V 6 bases, and 11 bases lay outside the gene matches. From germline, CDR1 is MDHEN and CDR2 SYDVKM. The CDR3: CASSMDRGGVGYGYTF. CDR3 nucleotides: TGTGCCAGCAGCATGGACAGGGGGGGGGTTGGCTATGGCTACACCTTC.

This chain joins TRBV20-1 and TRBJ2-7, with TRBD2 matching 16 bases. V gave up 2 bases and J gave up 6 bases; unmatched junction bases: 4. CDR1 and CDR2 from the germline V gene are DFQATT and SNEGSKA (reference sequence). This CDR3 has 15 residues. CDR3 region: CSARLGTSGRGEQYF. The DNA for the CDR3 is TGCAGTGCTAGATTGGGGACTAGCGGGAGGGGCGAGCAGTACTTC.

The CDR3 protein is CSAIWAGRNYEQYF. The CDR3 DNA is TGCAGTGCTATTTGGGCGGGGCGGAACTACGAGCAGTACTTC. The chain uses TRBV20-1 and TRBJ2-7, with D possibly matching TRBD2 (6 bases). The CDR3 consists of 14 residues. Trimming took off 4 bases at V and 3 bases at J, with 16 bases between the two ends. Germline CDR1 reads DFQATT; CDR2 reads SNEGSKA (reference sequence).

The rearrangement links TRBV20-1 to TRBJ2-5; D is unclear. The CDR3 spans 12 residues. V lost 5 bases, J lost 3 bases, and 10 bases lay in between. Germline V gene sequence: CDR1 DFQATT, CDR2 SNEGSKA (reference sequence). CDR3 amino acids: CSARHIKETQYF. Here the CDR3 DNA reads TGCAGTGCTCGGCACATAAAAGAGACCCAGTACTTC.

This clonotype was counted between two and nine times. The chain combines TRBV7-2 with TRBJ1-1; the match to TRBD1 covers 8 bases. The CDR3 is made up of 15 amino acids. Germline loops: CDR1 SGHTA, CDR2 FQGNSA. Germline trimming cut 3 bases from V and 5 bases from J; bases unmatched to any gene: 8. The CDR3 spells CASSFLQGVGTEAFF. The DNA for the CDR3 is TGTGCCAGCAGCTTTCTACAGGGGGTCGGAACTGAAGCTTTCTTT.

V is TRBV27 and J is TRBJ1-3; 9 positions match TRBD1. Trimming cost V 2 bases and J 2 bases; bases outside gene matches: 10. CDR3 length equals 18 residues. Germline V lookup: CDR1 MNHEY, CDR2 SMNVEV (reference sequence). The CDR3 region has the DNA TGTGCCAGCAGTTTAAGTTTTGGGACAGGGCGACCTGGAAACACCATATATTTT. Amino acid sequence: CASSLSFGTGRPGNTIYF.

This clonotype has more than one count but fewer than ten. The gene calls are TRBV19 and TRBJ1-5; D is possibly TRBD1 (5 bases). The length of the CDR3 is 13 residues. Germline CDR1 LNHDA, CDR2 SQIVND (reference sequence). Trimming took off 10 bases at V and 0 bases at J, with 10 bases between the two ends. The CDR3 sequence: CATKGYSNQPQHF. The CDR3 DNA sequence: TGTGCCACGAAGGGGTATAGCAATCAGCCCCAGCATTTT.

The table lists this clonotype with a few counts. The V and J genes are TRBV7-2 and TRBJ2-5; 9 bases line up with TRBD2. Trimming took 0 bases from V and 4 from J; bases not matched to a gene: 12. CDR1 and CDR2 from the germline V gene are SGHTA and FQGNSA. The CDR3 consists of 18 residues. The CDR3 DNA sequence: TGTGCCAGCAGCTTAGCCATCTGGGAGCGGGAGGAAGGAGAGACCCAGTACTTC. Translation gives CASSLAIWEREEGETQYF.

V is TRBV20-1 and J is TRBJ1-4; a possible D gene is TRBD1 (5 bases). The CDR3 contains 13 residues. Between the trimmed V and J ends, which lost 6 bases and 6 bases, there was a span of 14 bases. Germline assignment: CDR1 DFQATT and CDR2 SNEGSKA (reference sequence). The CDR3 DNA reads as TGCAGTGCGAATACCGGACACTATGAAAAACTGTTTTTT. Its translation: CSANTGHYEKLFF.

V is TRBV21-1 and J is TRBJ1-3; TRBD1 is taken as the D call from the table, unchecked against the DNA. TRBV21-1 is a pseudogene segment. This CDR3 is built from 14 residues. Written as DNA, the CDR3 is TGTGCCAGCAGCAACTGCAGCCCCCGCAACACCATATATTTT. Residues: CASSNCSPRNTIYF.

The chain employs TRBV15 and TRBJ1-2; possible D gene TRBD1, 6 bases. CDR3 length equals 15 residues. V was pared by 0 bases and J by 5 bases, with 13 bases between. Per the germline V gene, CDR1 is LNHNV and CDR2 is YYDKDF (reference sequence). The CDR3 DNA is TGTGCCACCAGCAGAGATCGTGGGGGCGCATATGGCTACACCTTC. Translated: CATSRDRGGAYGYTF. The full variable domain, rest sourced from reference TRBV15 and TRBJ1-2, is DAMVIQNPRYQVTQFGKPVTLSCSQTLNHNVMYWYQQKSSQAPKLLFHYYDKDFNNEADTPDNFQSRRPNTSFCFLDIRSPGLGDTAMYLCATSRDRGGAYGYTFGSGTRLTVV.

This clonotype was found a few times. V usage is TRBV28 and J usage is TRBJ1-1, with D perhaps TRBD1 (6 bases). Germline CDR1 and CDR2: MDHEN and SYDVKM. The CDR3 is made up of 14 amino acids. Trimming shortened V by 1 base and J by 5 bases, and 11 bases separated the two germline ends. In DNA, the CDR3 is TGTGCCAGCAGTTTATCAACAGGGAGGACTGAAGCTTTCTTT. This gives the protein CASSLSTGRTEAFF.

This clonotype turned up a few times. The chain employs TRBV29-1 and TRBJ1-5; TRBD1 is a possible D gene (5 bases). The CDR3 totals 13 residues. CDR1 and CDR2 (germline): SQVTM, ANQGSEA. In nucleotides, the CDR3 is TGCAGTGTCCAGCAGGGCCTAAATCAGCCCCAGCATTTT. Translated, it gives CSVQQGLNQPQHF.